This TCR beta chain was profiled in a study of blood T cell repertoires in COVID-19. About the research overall: Sites in the United States, Italy and Spain provided acute and convalescent COVID-19 samples. In each case, the material was cDNA or gDNA derived from T cells, B-cell-depleted T cells, or PBMCs.

The CDR3 spans 14 residues. Trimming at V came to 3 bases and at J to 0 bases, leaving 1 base not matched to a gene. Germline CDR1 reads SEHNR; CDR2 reads FQNEAQ (reference sequence). Original processing notes: By means of reference gene primer amplification, nucleated cell counts were estimated. Libraries were prepared by immunoSEQ multiplex PCR; TCRdb keeps only in-frame clonotypes and omits some of them. V, J and clone size were drawn from that table, and D and trimming were deduced from the DNA. The sample lists tens of thousands of clones; roughly 68% were seen once. The sequence came from a woman of 80 years or more with acute or convalescent COVID-19. Material for sequencing was peripheral blood. The chain joins TRBV7-9 to TRBJ1-1; TRBD1 aligns across 7 bases. The CDR3 bases are TGTGCCAGCAGCTTCGGACAGGTGAACACTGAAGCTTTCTTT. The encoded protein is CASSFGQVNTEAFF. The full variable domain, in which reference TRBV7-9 and TRBJ1-1 provide the parts outside the CDR3, is DTGVSQNPRHKITKRGQNVTFRCDPISEHNRLYWYRQTLGQGPEFLTYFQNEAQLEKSRLLSDRFSAERPKGSFSTLEIQRTEQGDSAMYLCASSFGQVNTEAFFGQGTRLTVV.